These 13 T cell receptor beta chains were sequenced from one sample in a study of blood T cell repertoires in COVID-19. TCRdb's copy holds only in-frame clones and misses some; the assay was immunoSEQ multiplex PCR. The sample lists 65,000 to 90,000 clones; roughly 76% were seen once. The source material was peripheral blood. The receptor set was obtained from a man between 65 and 79 years old with active or convalescent COVID-19.

The J gene is TRBJ1-1, the V gene TRBV2; D possibly corresponds to TRBD1 (6 bases). The CDR3 is 13 amino acids. The germline V and J ends were trimmed by 5 bases and 2 bases, with 9 bases remaining between them. Germline CDR1 SNHLY, CDR2 FYNNEI. The CDR3 DNA follows: TGTGCCAGCAGTATGGACAGTAACACTGAAGCTTTCTTT. Translation gives CASSMDSNTEAFF.

The genes are TRBV28 and TRBJ2-7; 8 bases line up with TRBD2. Germline V gives CDR1 MDHEN, CDR2 SYDVKM. Losses at the gene ends were 7 bases for V and 0 bases for J; bases not matched to a gene: 5. This CDR3 is 14 amino acids long. Here the CDR3 reads CASKSGGHSYEQYF. The DNA for the CDR3 is TGTGCCAGCAAAAGCGGGGGCCACTCCTACGAGCAGTACTTC.

This clone was found once. This chain uses TRBV19 with TRBJ1-4, with a possible D match to TRBD1 (6 bases). In germline, CDR1 is LNHDA, CDR2 SQIVND (reference sequence). The V end lost 3 bases, the J end lost 8 bases, and 16 bases lay between the germline ends. The CDR3 runs to 15 residues. CDR3 amino acids: CASSMNGDNSEKLFF. CDR3 in DNA: TGTGCCAGTAGTATGAATGGGGACAATAGCGAAAAACTGTTTTTT.

This sequence joins TRBV5-1 and TRBJ2-5, with 11 bases fitting TRBD2. Trimming removed 0 bases from V and 6 bases from J; junction bases left unmatched: 7. The CDR3 extends over 16 amino acids. Germline CDR1 and CDR2: SGHRS and YFSETQ. CDR3 in DNA: TGCGCCAGCAGCTTGGAAGATCTAGCGGGGGGTAAGACCCAGTACTTC. Translating it yields CASSLEDLAGGKTQYF.

This chain links TRBV28 with TRBJ1-2; possibly TRBD1 for D (6 bases). V gave up 6 bases and J gave up 8 bases, with 16 bases separating them. This CDR3 comprises 13 residues. The germline gives CDR1 MDHEN, CDR2 SYDVKM. As DNA, the CDR3 is TGTGCCAGCAGCGGGGGGACACCTGACGGCTACACCTTC. As protein: CASSGGTPDGYTF.

The V call is TRBV24-1, the J call TRBJ2-5, with unresolved D. The ends were cut back, 4 bases at V and 0 bases at J, with 8 bases in the middle. Germline lookup yields CDR1 KGHDR and CDR2 SFDVKD. The CDR3 contains 14 residues. This chain's CDR3 is CATSETTHQETQYF. In DNA, the CDR3 is TGTGCCACCAGTGAAACCACACACCAAGAGACCCAGTACTTC.

The genes are TRBV30 and TRBJ2-7; 12 positions agree with TRBD1. There are 13 residues in the CDR3. The V and J ends lost 5 bases and 5 bases, in that order; junction bases with no gene match: 4. In germline, CDR1 is GTSNPN, CDR2 SVGIG (reference sequence). The CDR3 here is CAWGTGGPDEQYF. CDR3 bases: TGTGCCTGGGGGACAGGGGGCCCCGACGAGCAGTACTTC.

This clone was observed a handful of times. This rearrangement joins TRBV19 to TRBJ2-7; 9 bases fit TRBD1. The CDR3 spans 15 residues. V was clipped by 1 base and J by 2 bases; unmatched bases: 3. Germline V gene lookup returns CDR1 LNHDA and CDR2 SQIVND (reference sequence). CDR3 coding DNA: TGTGCCAGTAGTATAGCCGGGACAGGGCCCTACGAGCAGTACTTC. Its protein is CASSIAGTGPYEQYF.

This clone turned up a few times. The V call is TRBV28, the J call TRBJ1-5, with 8 bases matching TRBD1. Trimming took 4 bases from V and 7 from J; bases not matched to a gene: 15. This CDR3 comprises 17 residues. CDR1 is MDHEN and CDR2 is SYDVKM in the germline V gene. DNA of the CDR3: TGTGCCAGCAGTTCCTACTCCGGGACAGGTTTAGACCAGCCCCAGCATTTT. Its protein is CASSSYSGTGLDQPQHF. Variable domain in full (rest from reference TRBV28 and TRBJ1-5): DVKVTQSSRYLVKRTGEKVFLECVQDMDHENMFWYRQDPGLGLRLIYFSYDVKMKEKGDIPEGYSVSREKKERFSLILESASTNQTSMYLCASSSYSGTGLDQPQHFGDGTRLSIL.

The table lists this clone with many counts. The same CDR3 can be traced to other DNA sequences in this sample. The CDR3, as DNA: TGTGCCAGCAGCTTCGTTCGAAGGGGAACAGATACGCAGTATTTT. Its translation is CASSFVRRGTDTQYF. J is TRBJ2-3 and V is TRBV5-8; D may be TRBD1 (5 bases). The V end lost 2 bases, the J end lost 3 bases, and 13 bases lay between the germline ends. The germline V gene encodes CDR1 SGHTS and CDR2 YDEGEE. This CDR3 region has 15 residues.

The chain employs TRBV6-4 and TRBJ1-1, with TRBD1 as a possible D gene (6 bases). Trimming pared 1 base from V and 8 bases from J, leaving 11 bases between. The length of the CDR3 is 13 residues. Germline CDR1 and CDR2: MRHNA and SNTAGT. DNA for the CDR3: TGTGCCAGCAGTGACTTAACCACAGGGGAAGCTTTCTTT. This encodes CASSDLTTGEAFF.

The J gene is TRBJ2-1, the V gene TRBV7-3; 9 bases agree with TRBD1. The junction had 4 bases not matched to a gene; V was cut back by 5 bases and J by 5 bases. Germline V lookup: CDR1 SGHTA, CDR2 FQGTGA. The CDR3 consists of 14 residues. The CDR3 is CASSKDRGHNEQFF. CDR3 coding DNA: TGTGCCAGCAGCAAGGACAGGGGCCACAATGAGCAGTTCTTC.

J is TRBJ1-5 and V is TRBV19; D is unclear. The V gene lost 10 bases and the J gene lost 2 bases, with 18 bases spanning the gap. The CDR3 is 15 residues long. The germline V gene has CDR1 LNHDA and CDR2 SQIVND (reference sequence). CDR3 coding DNA: TGTGCCACCCGCATGGAGGGTACGGGCAATCAGCCCCAGCATTTT. Encoded protein: CATRMEGTGNQPQHF.